The present entry profiles one TCR beta chain with its context. This sample was taken from a study of blood T cells in healthy people across ages. The length of the CDR3 is 16 residues. Germline loops: CDR1 MNHEY, CDR2 SVGEGT. V lost 0 bases and J lost 7, with 16 bases in between. Through a sample-barcoded 5' primer and a J-beta primer mix, a second PCR was run for roughly 7 to 11 cycles. A minimum of 2.5 million CDR3-containing paired-end reads was obtained for each sample. TCRdb fed the 5' RACE reads into MiXCR, producing one record per CDR3 protein. The sample has about 760,000 distinct CDR3 sequences, approximately 25% seen once; the top ten hold 9% to 9.5%. This sample was shared with a second study, whose subject was T cells of mothers and their children. That work contributes: For cDNA synthesis, the complete extracted RNA was used (about 1.4 ug per 15 ul). No clone of persistent microchimeric T cells was detected.

Input material: blood. The chain couples TRBV6-2 or TRBV6-3 to TRBJ2-1; no reliable D call. The sequence derives from a boy under 18 in good health. The CDR3 coding sequence is TGTGCCAGCAGTTACTCGACTGTAGGCCAGTATAATGAGCAGTTCTTC. Translated, it gives CASSYSTVGQYNEQFF.